The source of this TCR beta chain is a study of cytomegalovirus exposure and HLA in healthy donors. Study results and caveats: In an earlier analysis, in 540 or so donors, most V segments appeared productive either ~90% or ~30% of the time. It is likely that the observed cluster of highly shared sequence variants was a sequencing artifact. There were some V segments, including TRBV6-2 and TRBV6-3, excluded as indistinguishable.

Primers for the PCR totalled 60 Vbeta and 13 Jbeta. Generated by immunoSEQ multiplex PCR, the TCRdb table keeps only in-frame clones and is missing some. The table shows 25,000 to 35,000 clones, with 87% occurring only once. Turning to this clone: Its antigen is unidentified.

Germline V gene sequence: CDR1 SSHAT, CDR2 FNYEAQ (reference sequence). Deletions cut 3 bases from V and 4 bases from J, with 12 bases between. The CDR3 loop spans 14 amino acids. This receptor was obtained from a boy between 10 and 17 years old in good health and CMV-seronegative. Sequencing was done on a sample of PBMCs. The rearrangement joins TRBV7-7 to TRBJ2-5, with D perhaps TRBD2 (6 bases). CDR3 sequence: CASSLLTSSETQYF. In nucleotides, the CDR3 is TGTGCCAGCAGCTTGCTGACTAGTTCAGAGACCCAGTACTTC.